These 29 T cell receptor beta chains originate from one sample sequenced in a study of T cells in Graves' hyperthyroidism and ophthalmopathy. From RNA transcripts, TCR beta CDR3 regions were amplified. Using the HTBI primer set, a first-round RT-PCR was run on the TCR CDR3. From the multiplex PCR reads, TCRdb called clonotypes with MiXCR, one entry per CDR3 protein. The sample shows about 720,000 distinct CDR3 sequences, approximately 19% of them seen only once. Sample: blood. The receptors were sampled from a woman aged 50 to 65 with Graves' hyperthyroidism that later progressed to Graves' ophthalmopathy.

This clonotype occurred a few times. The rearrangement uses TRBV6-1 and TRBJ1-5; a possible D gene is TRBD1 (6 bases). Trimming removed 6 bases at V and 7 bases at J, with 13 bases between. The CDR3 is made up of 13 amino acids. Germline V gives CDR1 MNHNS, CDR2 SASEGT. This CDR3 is CASRLGALQPQHF. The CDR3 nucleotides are TGTGCCAGCAGATTGGGGGCTTTGCAGCCCCAGCATTTT.

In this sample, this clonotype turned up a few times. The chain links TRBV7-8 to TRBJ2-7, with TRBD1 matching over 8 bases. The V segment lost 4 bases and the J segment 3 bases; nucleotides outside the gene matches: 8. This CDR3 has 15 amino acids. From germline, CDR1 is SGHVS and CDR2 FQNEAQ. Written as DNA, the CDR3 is TGTGCCAGCAGCTCTGAGACCGACAGGGGCTACGAGCAGTACTTC. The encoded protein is CASSSETDRGYEQYF.

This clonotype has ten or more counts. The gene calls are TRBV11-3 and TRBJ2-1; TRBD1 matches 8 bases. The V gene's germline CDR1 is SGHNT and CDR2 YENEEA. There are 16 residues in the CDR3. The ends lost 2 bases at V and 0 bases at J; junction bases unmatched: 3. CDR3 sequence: CASSLRQGSSYNEQFF. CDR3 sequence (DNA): TGTGCCAGCAGCTTAAGACAGGGGAGCTCCTACAATGAGCAGTTCTTC.

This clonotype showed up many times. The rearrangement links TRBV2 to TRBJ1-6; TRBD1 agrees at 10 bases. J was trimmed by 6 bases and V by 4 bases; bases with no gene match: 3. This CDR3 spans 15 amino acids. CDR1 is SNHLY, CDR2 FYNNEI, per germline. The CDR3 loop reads CASSGQGAPNSPLHF. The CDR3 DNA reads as TGTGCCAGCAGTGGACAGGGGGCGCCTAATTCACCCCTCCACTTT.

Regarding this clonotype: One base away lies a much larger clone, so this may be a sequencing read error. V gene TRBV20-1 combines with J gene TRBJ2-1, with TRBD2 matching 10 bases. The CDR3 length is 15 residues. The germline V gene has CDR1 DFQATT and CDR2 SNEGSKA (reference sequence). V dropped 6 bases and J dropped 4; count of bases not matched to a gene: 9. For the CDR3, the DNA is TGCAGTGCCGGCGGGTTGACTAGCGGGTACAATGAGCAGTTCTTC. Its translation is CSAGGLTSGYNEQFF.

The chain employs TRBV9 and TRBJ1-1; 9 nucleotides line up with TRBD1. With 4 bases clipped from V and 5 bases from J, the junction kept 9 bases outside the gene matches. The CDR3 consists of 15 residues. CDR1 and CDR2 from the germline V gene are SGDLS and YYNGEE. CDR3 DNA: TGTGCCAGCAGCAGAAACAGGGGGCTGGGAACTGAAGCTTTCTTT. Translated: CASSRNRGLGTEAFF. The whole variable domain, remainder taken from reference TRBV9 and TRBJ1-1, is DSGVTQTPKHLITATGQRVTLRCSPRSGDLSVYWYQQSLDQGLQFLIQYYNGEERAKGNILERFSAQQFPDLHSELNLSSLELGDSALYFCASSRNRGLGTEAFFGQGTRLTVV.

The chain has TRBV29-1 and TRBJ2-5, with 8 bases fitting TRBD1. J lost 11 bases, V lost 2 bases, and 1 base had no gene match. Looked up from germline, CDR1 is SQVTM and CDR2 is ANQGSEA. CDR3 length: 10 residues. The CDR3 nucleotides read TGCAGCGTTGAACAGGGGGCTCAGTACTTC. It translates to CSVEQGAQYF.

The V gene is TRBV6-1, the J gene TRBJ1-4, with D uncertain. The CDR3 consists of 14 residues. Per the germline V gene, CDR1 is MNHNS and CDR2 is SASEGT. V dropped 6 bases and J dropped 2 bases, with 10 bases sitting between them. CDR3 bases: TGTGCCAGCAGACCTGGAGGGACTAATGAAAAACTGTTTTTT. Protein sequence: CASRPGGTNEKLFF.

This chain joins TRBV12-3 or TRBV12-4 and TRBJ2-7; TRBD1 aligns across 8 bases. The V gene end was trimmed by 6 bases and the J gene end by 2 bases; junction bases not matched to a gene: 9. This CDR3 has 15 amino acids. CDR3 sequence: CASRPTGAQTYEQYF. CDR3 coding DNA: TGTGCCAGCAGGCCGACAGGGGCGCAGACCTACGAGCAGTACTTC.

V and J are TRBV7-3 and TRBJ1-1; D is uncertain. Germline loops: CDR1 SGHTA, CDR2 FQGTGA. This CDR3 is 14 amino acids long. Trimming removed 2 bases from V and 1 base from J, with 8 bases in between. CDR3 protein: CASSLGLKNTEAFF. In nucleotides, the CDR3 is TGTGCCAGCAGCTTAGGACTGAAGAACACTGAAGCTTTCTTT.

The CDR3 DNA reads TGTGCCAGCAGCTTATTCGTCGGGCCGAACACTGAAGCTTTCTTT. It yields the protein CASSLFVGPNTEAFF. V usage is TRBV7-9 and J usage is TRBJ1-1, with D unclear. The V end was cut by 2 bases, the J end by 1 base, with 11 bases between. This CDR3 spans 15 amino acids. Germline V CDR1 and CDR2: SEHNR, FQNEAQ (reference sequence).

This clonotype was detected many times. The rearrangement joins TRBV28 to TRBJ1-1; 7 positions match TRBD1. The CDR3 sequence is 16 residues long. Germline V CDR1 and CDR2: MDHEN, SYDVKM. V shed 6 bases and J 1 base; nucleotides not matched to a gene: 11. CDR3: CASSPDRTGWNTEAFF. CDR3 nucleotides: TGTGCCAGCAGCCCGGACAGGACCGGGTGGAACACTGAAGCTTTCTTT.

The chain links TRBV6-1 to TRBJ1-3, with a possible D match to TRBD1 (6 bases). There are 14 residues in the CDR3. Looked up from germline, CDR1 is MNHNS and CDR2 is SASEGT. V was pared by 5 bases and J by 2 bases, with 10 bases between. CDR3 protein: CASSSDRTGNTIYF. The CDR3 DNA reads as TGTGCCAGCAGTTCCGACAGGACTGGAAACACCATATATTTT.

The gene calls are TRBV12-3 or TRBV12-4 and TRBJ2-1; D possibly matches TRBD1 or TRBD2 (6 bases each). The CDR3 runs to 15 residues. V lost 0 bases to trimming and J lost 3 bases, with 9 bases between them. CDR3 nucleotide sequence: TGTGCCAGCAGTTTAGCGCGGGACAACTACAATGAGCAGTTCTTC. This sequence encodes CASSLARDNYNEQFF.

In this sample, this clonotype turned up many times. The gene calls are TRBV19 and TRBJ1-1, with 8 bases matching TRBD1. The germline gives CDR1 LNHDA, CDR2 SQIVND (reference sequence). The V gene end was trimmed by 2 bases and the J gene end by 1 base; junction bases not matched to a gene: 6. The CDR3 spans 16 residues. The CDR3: CASSIPRGRGNTEAFF. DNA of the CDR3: TGTGCCAGTAGTATACCCAGGGGGCGCGGGAACACTGAAGCTTTCTTT.

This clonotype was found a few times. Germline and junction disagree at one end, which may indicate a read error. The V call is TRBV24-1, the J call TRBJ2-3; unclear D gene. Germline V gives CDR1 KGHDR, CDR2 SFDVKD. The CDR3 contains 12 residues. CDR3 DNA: TGTGCCACCCGTGACCCAGGAGATACGCAGTATTTT. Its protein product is CATRDPGDTQYF.

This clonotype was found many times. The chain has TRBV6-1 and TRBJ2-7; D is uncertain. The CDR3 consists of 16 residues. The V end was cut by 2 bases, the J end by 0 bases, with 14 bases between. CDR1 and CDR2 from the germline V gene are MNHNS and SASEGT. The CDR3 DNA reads TGTGCCAGCAGTGAATCCCAAGGCAGGCGCTCCTACGAGCAGTACTTC. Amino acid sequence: CASSESQGRRSYEQYF.

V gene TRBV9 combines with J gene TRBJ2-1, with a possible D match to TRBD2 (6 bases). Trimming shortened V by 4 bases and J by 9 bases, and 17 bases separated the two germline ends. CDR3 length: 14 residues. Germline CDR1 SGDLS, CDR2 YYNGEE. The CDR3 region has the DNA TGTGCCAGCAGCAGGAGGGACCTCGAGTCTGAGCAGTTCTTC. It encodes CASSRRDLESEQFF.

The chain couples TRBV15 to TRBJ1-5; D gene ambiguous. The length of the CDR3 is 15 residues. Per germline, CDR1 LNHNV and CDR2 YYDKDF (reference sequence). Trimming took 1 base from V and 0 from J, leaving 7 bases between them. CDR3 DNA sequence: TGTGCCACCAGCAGAGGGGTTGCTAGCAATCAGCCCCAGCATTTT. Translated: CATSRGVASNQPQHF.

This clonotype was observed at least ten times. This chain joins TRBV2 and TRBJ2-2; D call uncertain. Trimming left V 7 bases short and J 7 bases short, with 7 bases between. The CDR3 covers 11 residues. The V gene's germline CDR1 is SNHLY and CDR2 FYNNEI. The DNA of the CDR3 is TGTGCCAGCAACGAGGACGGGGAGCTGTTTTTT. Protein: CASNEDGELFF.

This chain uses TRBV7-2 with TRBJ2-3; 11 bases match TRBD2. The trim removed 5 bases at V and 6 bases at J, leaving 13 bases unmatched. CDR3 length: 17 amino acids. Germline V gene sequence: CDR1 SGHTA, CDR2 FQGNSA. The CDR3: CASSPEPTSGGRDTQYF. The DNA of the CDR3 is TGTGCCAGCAGCCCCGAGCCTACTAGCGGGGGCAGGGATACGCAGTATTTT. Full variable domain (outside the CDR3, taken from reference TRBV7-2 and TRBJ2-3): GAGVSQSPSNKVTEKGKDVELRCDPISGHTALYWYRQSLGQGLEFLIYFQGNSAPDKSGLPSDRFSAERTGGSVSTLTIQRTQQEDSAVYLCASSPEPTSGGRDTQYFGPGTRLTVL.

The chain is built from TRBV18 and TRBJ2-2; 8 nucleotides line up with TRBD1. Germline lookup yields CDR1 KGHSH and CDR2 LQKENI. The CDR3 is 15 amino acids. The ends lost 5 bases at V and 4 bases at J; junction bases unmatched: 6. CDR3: CASSVTGERTGELFF. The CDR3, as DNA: TGTGCCAGCTCAGTGACAGGGGAGCGCACCGGGGAGCTGTTTTTT.

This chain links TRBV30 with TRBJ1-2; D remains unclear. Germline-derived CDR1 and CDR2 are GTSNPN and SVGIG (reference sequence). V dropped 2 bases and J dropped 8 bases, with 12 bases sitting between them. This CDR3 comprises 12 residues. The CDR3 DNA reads TGTGCCTGGAGTTGGGAGGGAGACGGCTACACCTTC. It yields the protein CAWSWEGDGYTF.

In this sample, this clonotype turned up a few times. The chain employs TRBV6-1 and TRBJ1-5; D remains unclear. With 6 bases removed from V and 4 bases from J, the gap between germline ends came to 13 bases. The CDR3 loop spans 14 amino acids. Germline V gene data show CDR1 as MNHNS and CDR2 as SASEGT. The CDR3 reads CASSPSGVNQPQHF. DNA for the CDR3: TGTGCCAGCAGCCCCTCAGGCGTTAATCAGCCCCAGCATTTT.

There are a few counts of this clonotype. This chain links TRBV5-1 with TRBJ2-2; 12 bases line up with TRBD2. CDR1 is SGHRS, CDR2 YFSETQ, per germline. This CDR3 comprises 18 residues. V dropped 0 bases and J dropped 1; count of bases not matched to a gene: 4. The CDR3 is CASSLVAGLAGNTGELFF. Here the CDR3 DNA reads TGCGCCAGCAGCTTGGTTGCGGGACTAGCGGGGAACACCGGGGAGCTGTTTTTT.

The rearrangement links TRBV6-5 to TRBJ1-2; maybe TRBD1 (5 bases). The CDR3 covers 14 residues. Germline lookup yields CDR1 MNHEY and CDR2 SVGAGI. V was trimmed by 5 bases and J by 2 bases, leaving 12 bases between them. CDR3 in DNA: TGTGCCAGCAGTCACGACAGTGTCAACTATGGCTACACCTTC. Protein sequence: CASSHDSVNYGYTF.

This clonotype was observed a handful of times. The CDR3 here is CSVAAETEKLFF. The CDR3 bases are TGCAGCGTTGCGGCCGAAACTGAAAAACTGTTTTTT. This chain uses TRBV29-1 with TRBJ1-4; D ambiguous. The V gene lost 4 bases and the J gene lost 7 bases, with 10 bases spanning the gap. This CDR3 is built from 12 residues. The germline V gene has CDR1 SQVTM and CDR2 ANQGSEA.

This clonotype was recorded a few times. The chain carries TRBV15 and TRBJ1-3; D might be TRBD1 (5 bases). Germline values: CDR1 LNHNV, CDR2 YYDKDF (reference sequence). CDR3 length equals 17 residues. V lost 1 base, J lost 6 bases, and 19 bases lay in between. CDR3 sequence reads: CATSRGTGTTLENTIYF. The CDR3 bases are TGTGCCACCAGCAGAGGTACAGGTACCACCCTGGAAAACACCATATATTTT.

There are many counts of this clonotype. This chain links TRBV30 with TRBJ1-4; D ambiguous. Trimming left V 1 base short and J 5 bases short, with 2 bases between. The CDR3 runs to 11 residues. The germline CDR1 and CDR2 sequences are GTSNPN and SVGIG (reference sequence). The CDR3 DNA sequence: TGTGCCTGGAGTGGGAATGAAAAACTGTTTTTT. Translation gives CAWSGNEKLFF.